This section outlines one T cell receptor beta chain sequence together with its context. This clonotype was seen a handful of times. Its antigen is unknown. Per-nucleotide qualities are absent, and no much larger clonotype sits a single base away. This entry comes from a study of CD8 T cells in ankylosing spondylitis (dated by TCRdb to the late 2010s). Study-level background: T cell receptor beta repertoires were profiled in healthy donors and ankylosing spondylitis patients so that disease-linked TCR variants could be found. The whole study cohort included over 85 healthy donors and over 20 ankylosing spondylitis patients. Samples of peripheral blood were taken, and for ankylosing spondylitis patients, synovial fluid was collected as well.

The sequencer was an Illumina HiSeq 2500. TCR beta libraries were prepared by quantitative 5'-RACE with molecular barcodes. The source study handled its data this way. To identify disease-linked TCR variants, a new computational method was used, one built on a probabilistic model of VDJ rearrangement. The raw public data were reprocessed by TCRdb itself: fastp quality trimming at Q25, MiXCR clonotype calling, in-frame beta chains only. Each entry merges the rows of one CDR3 protein and shows their most common DNA and genes. In this record, the V and J calls reflect TCRdb's handling and not the investigators' own analysis. This sample lists 670,000 or so distinct CDR3 sequences; 19% were detected once. The top ten clonotypes cover over 15% of the sample. The CDR3 goes from the cysteine to the phenylalanine over 15 residues. Left in the record is the CDR3 DNA by itself, 45 bases read in frame from the first base. CDR1 and CDR2 are drawn from the germline V gene: SGHVS, FNYEAQ. V drops 1 base and J drops 2 bases, leaving 9 bases in between.

The paper as a whole reports these results and caveats: Some of the motif variants had been reported before in the synovial fluid and blood of reactive arthritis patients, a finding that suggests common disease-initiation mechanisms. According to the report, matched synovial fluid samples from ankylosing spondylitis patients were significantly enriched for the disease-linked clones. Blood from ankylosing spondylitis patients appeared to be characterized by a TCR beta motif made up of about 8 highly homologous amino acid variants. A CD8+ phenotype was shown by the disease-linked clones, which were found at relatively low frequencies in peripheral blood.

The sequence was obtained from a male donor with ankylosing spondylitis. Sequenced material: blood, either unsorted or a sorted T cell fraction (not recorded which). The V and J segments used are TRBV7-6 and TRBJ2-1; the best D guess is TRBD2, with 5 bases matching. The DNA is TGTGCCAGCAGCTTAGAGGCGGGTCCCTACAATGAGCAGTTCTTC. It is translated as CASSLEAGPYNEQFF.